A selection of T cell receptor beta chains follows, all from one sample in a study of T cell responses to AZD1222 COVID-19 vaccine. Sequencing used immunoSEQ multiplex PCR; TCRdb keeps in-frame clones, though not all of them. This sample yields roughly 120,000 clones, of which about 90% are seen a single time; 5% to 5.5% belongs to the top ten. The sequenced sample was peripheral blood, obtained on day 0 of AZD1222 vaccination. These receptors were taken from an adult in good health. CDR3s include the opening cysteine and the closing phenylalanine or tryptophan. D genes are given only for firm matches. Clone size is not always given. Where it is, it says once, few, many or a class for expanded clones.

clone size: once; V gene: TRBV27; J gene: TRBJ1-6; D gene: TRBD1; CDR3 protein: CASSLGTGSSPLHF; CDR3 DNA: TGTGCCAGCAGTTTAGGGACAGGGAGTTCACCCCTCCACTTT
clone size: NA; V gene: TRBV5-1; J gene: TRBJ1-2; D gene: NA; CDR3 protein: CASSLAEGSYGYTF; CDR3 DNA: TGCGCCAGCAGCTTGGCCGAGGGCTCCTATGGCTACACCTTC
clone size: NA; V gene: TRBV4-1; J gene: TRBJ2-2; D gene: NA; CDR3 protein: CASSPRRESYTGELFF; CDR3 DNA: TGCGCCAGCAGCCCACGTCGGGAGTCCTACACCGGGGAGCTGTTTTTT
clone size: NA; V gene: TRBV18; J gene: TRBJ1-4; D gene: TRBD1; CDR3 protein: CASSPPGTGGVTGNEKLFF; CDR3 DNA: TGTGCCAGCTCACCACCTGGGACAGGGGGCGTCACTGGTAATGAAAAACTGTTTTTT
clone size: once; V gene: TRBV7-9; J gene: TRBJ1-1; D gene: TRBD1; CDR3 protein: CASRGGTGDTEAFF; CDR3 DNA: TGTGCCAGCAGAGGAGGGACAGGGGACACTGAAGCTTTCTTT
clone size: NA; V gene: TRBV2; J gene: TRBJ2-1; D gene: NA; CDR3 protein: CASTQRSGAGEQFF; CDR3 DNA: TGTGCCAGCACCCAGCGGTCCGGGGCCGGTGAGCAGTTCTTC
clone size: NA; V gene: TRBV19; J gene: TRBJ1-1; D gene: NA; CDR3 protein: CASSMGDTEAFF; CDR3 DNA: TGTGCCAGTAGTATGGGGGACACTGAAGCTTTCTTT
clone size: NA; V gene: TRBV14; J gene: TRBJ2-3; D gene: NA; CDR3 protein: CASSQGLMGAASTDTQYF; CDR3 DNA: TGTGCCAGCAGCCAAGGTCTGATGGGGGCGGCTAGCACAGATACGCAGTATTTT
clone size: NA; V gene: TRBV28; J gene: TRBJ2-5; D gene: NA; CDR3 protein: CASSLLGRGSQYF; CDR3 DNA: TGTGCCAGCAGCCTCCTGGGGAGAGGGTCCCAGTACTTC
clone size: once; V gene: TRBV20-1; J gene: TRBJ2-1; D gene: NA; CDR3 protein: CSARNNEQFF; CDR3 DNA: TGCAGTGCTAGAAATAATGAGCAGTTCTTC
clone size: NA; V gene: TRBV2; J gene: TRBJ2-5; D gene: NA; CDR3 protein: CASSDSPQETQYF; CDR3 DNA: TGTGCCAGCAGTGATAGTCCCCAAGAGACCCAGTACTTC
clone size: NA; V gene: TRBV7-3; J gene: TRBJ1-5; D gene: TRBD1; CDR3 protein: CASSQGADQPQHF; CDR3 DNA: TGTGCCAGCAGTCAGGGGGCGGATCAGCCCCAGCATTTT
clone size: NA; V gene: TRBV30; J gene: TRBJ1-1; D gene: NA; CDR3 protein: CAWCVQSAAGTGFEAFF; CDR3 DNA: TGTGCCTGGTGCGTCCAATCGGCCGCAGGGACGGGGTTTGAAGCTTTCTTT
clone size: NA; V gene: TRBV13; J gene: TRBJ1-2; D gene: NA; CDR3 protein: CASSLGSSSVYGYTF; CDR3 DNA: TGTGCCAGCAGCTTAGGAAGCAGCTCGGTCTATGGCTACACCTTC
clone size: NA; V gene: TRBV3-1/TRBV3-2; J gene: TRBJ1-1; D gene: NA; CDR3 protein: CASRLDRNTEAFF; CDR3 DNA: TGTGCCAGCAGACTGGACAGGAACACTGAAGCTTTCTTT
clone size: NA; V gene: TRBV19; J gene: TRBJ2-1; D gene: NA; CDR3 protein: CASSAGTDLDEQFF; CDR3 DNA: TGTGCCAGTAGTGCCGGGACCGACTTAGATGAGCAGTTCTTC